This TCR beta chain was documented in a study of blood T cell repertoires in COVID-19. Study context: Some COVID-19 samples were acute and others convalescent; all came from the United States, Italy and Spain. Nucleic acid was either cDNA or gDNA, and it came from T cells, B-cell-depleted T cells, or PBMCs.

The participants were between roughly 18 and 100 years old and came from about two dozen US areas. The CDR3 extends over 12 amino acids. Trimming pared 2 bases from V and 7 bases from J, leaving 8 bases between. The germline gives CDR1 MDHEN, CDR2 SYDVKM. Authors' analysis steps: Counts of nucleated cells, estimated from reference gene primer amplification, were obtained. Generated by immunoSEQ multiplex PCR, the TCRdb table keeps only in-frame clones and is missing some. V and J calls and clone size follow that table, whereas D and trimming were derived from the DNA. The sample comprises some 200,000 clones, more than 75% of which are singletons, and around 7% rests with the top ten.

The sample comprised PBMCs or T cells enriched from blood (not recorded which). The chain carries TRBV28 and TRBJ1-2; D gene unclear. The origin of this receptor is a woman in her thirties or forties with acute COVID-19. The CDR3 region has the DNA TGTGCCAGCAGTTTAGTGACAAGTGGCTACACCTTC. It is translated as CASSLVTSGYTF.